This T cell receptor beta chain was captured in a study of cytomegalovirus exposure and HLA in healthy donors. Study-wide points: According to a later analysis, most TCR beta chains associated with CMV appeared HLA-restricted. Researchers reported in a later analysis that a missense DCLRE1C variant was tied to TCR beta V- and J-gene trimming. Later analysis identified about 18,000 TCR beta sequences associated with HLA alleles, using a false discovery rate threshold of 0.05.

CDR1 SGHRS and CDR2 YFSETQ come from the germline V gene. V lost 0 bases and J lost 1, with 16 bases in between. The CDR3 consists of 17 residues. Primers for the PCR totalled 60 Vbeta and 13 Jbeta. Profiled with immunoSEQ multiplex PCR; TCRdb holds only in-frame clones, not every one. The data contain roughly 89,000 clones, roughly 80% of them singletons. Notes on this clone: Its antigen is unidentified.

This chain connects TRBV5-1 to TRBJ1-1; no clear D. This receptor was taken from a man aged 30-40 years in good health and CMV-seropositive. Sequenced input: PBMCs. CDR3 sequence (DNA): TGCGCCAGCAGCTTGGCCTCCAGGCACCCCGGGAACACTGAAGCTTTCTTT. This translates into CASSLASRHPGNTEAFF. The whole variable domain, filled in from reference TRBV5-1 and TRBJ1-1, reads KAGVTQTPRYLIKTRGQQVTLSCSPISGHRSVSWYQQTPGQGLQFLFEYFSETQRNKGNFPGRFSGRQFSNSRSEMNVSTLELGDSALYLCASSLASRHPGNTEAFFGQGTRLTVV.